One sample yielded the 19 T cell receptor beta chains listed below, sequenced in a study of Graves' ophthalmopathy and Graves' hyperthyroidism. The authors amplified TCR beta CDR3 regions, and they did so from RNA transcripts for repertoire sequencing. In the first round, RT-PCR was carried out with HTBI primers, and a multiplex PCR formed the second round. TCRdb fed the multiplex PCR reads into MiXCR, producing one record per CDR3 protein. The sample shows some 1.1 million distinct CDR3 sequences, about two fifths of them seen only once. The sequencing input was peripheral blood or thyroid tissue (not recorded which). The receptors shown here come from an adult man with Graves' hyperthyroidism.

Regarding this clonotype: A much more abundant neighbour one base away suggests this may be a read error. This chain joins TRBV20-1 and TRBJ2-7, with D hard to call. V lost 5 bases and J 2 bases, leaving 10 bases between the germline ends. Germline V CDR1 and CDR2: DFQATT, SNEGSKA (reference sequence). The CDR3 is made up of 12 amino acids. The CDR3 bases are TGCAGTGCTCGGGCATTCCCCTACGAGCAGTACTTC. It is translated as CSARAFPYEQYF.

The V call is TRBV11-1, the J call TRBJ1-3, with 9 bases lining up with TRBD1. Germline CDR1 is SGHAT and CDR2 is FQDESV (reference sequence). The CDR3 contains 18 residues. V was pared by 5 bases and J by 4 bases, with 15 bases of the junction left unmatched. The CDR3 region is CASSKNWGTGTSGNTIYF. The CDR3 DNA sequence: TGTGCCAGCAGCAAAAATTGGGGGACAGGGACGTCGGGAAACACCATATATTTT.

This clonotype was found a few times. The chain carries TRBV4-2 and TRBJ1-2; D not certain. The CDR3 has 13 residues. The V gene lost 5 bases and the J gene lost 4 bases, with 11 bases spanning the gap. In germline, CDR1 is LGHNA, CDR2 YNFKEQ. Here the CDR3 DNA reads TGTGCCAGCAGCTTGGTAGGAGTCTATGGCTACACCTTC. Translated: CASSLVGVYGYTF.

Points on this clonotype: Given a much more abundant clone one base away, this may be a read error. The rearrangement joins TRBV9 to TRBJ2-7, with 7 bases identical to TRBD1. Germline-derived CDR1 and CDR2 are SGDLS and YYNGEE. The CDR3 is made up of 15 amino acids. CDR3 residues: CANSVLGQASYEQYF. The CDR3 DNA sequence: TGCGCCAACAGCGTACTCGGACAGGCTTCCTACGAGCAGTACTTC.

This clonotype was picked up a small number of times. The V gene is TRBV19, the J gene TRBJ2-7; the D gene is possibly TRBD2 (6 bases). The germline V gene has CDR1 LNHDA and CDR2 SQIVND (reference sequence). Trimming cost V 3 bases and J 0 bases, with 12 bases left between them. The CDR3 is 15 amino acids. CDR3 loop: CASSIASASSYEQYF. As DNA, the CDR3 is TGTGCCAGTAGTATCGCTAGCGCAAGCTCCTACGAGCAGTACTTC. The whole variable domain, remainder taken from reference TRBV19 and TRBJ2-7, is DGGITQSPKYLFRKEGQNVTLSCEQNLNHDAMYWYRQDPGQGLRLIYYSQIVNDFQKGDIAEGYSVSREKKESFPLTVTSAQKNPTAFYLCASSIASASSYEQYFGPGTRLTVT.

This clonotype was detected a few times. A much more abundant neighbour one base away suggests this may be a read error. V gene TRBV9 combines with J gene TRBJ1-1; D is uncertain. Trimming shortened V by 2 bases and J by 3 bases, and 8 bases separated the two germline ends. Germline loops: CDR1 SGDLS, CDR2 YYNGEE. The CDR3 sequence is 13 residues long. The CDR3 reads CASSVQTYTEAFF. In DNA form, the CDR3 reads TGTGCCAGCAGCGTCCAGACCTACACTGAAGCTTTCTTT.

The chain joins TRBV29-1 to TRBJ1-1; 9 bases are a match to TRBD1. The ends lost 8 bases at V and 5 bases at J; junction bases unmatched: 12. This CDR3 region has 14 residues. The germline gives CDR1 SQVTM, CDR2 ANQGSEA. The CDR3 sequence: CSSPPGQGMTEAFF. In nucleotides, the CDR3 is TGCAGCAGCCCACCGGGACAGGGTATGACTGAAGCTTTCTTT.

This clonotype was detected only a few times. The V gene is TRBV6-5, the J gene TRBJ2-5; D possibly corresponds to TRBD2 (6 bases). V was pared by 2 bases and J by 2 bases, with 12 bases between. The germline V gene has CDR1 MNHEY and CDR2 SVGAGI. CDR3 length: 15 amino acids. The CDR3 here is CASSYELAQQETQYF. CDR3 coding DNA: TGTGCCAGCAGTTACGAACTAGCACAACAAGAGACCCAGTACTTC.

This clonotype was seen more than once but under ten times. A read error may be the cause here, since a much bigger clone is one base away. The gene calls are TRBV7-2 and TRBJ2-7, with TRBD1 identical over 7 bases. This CDR3 region has 15 residues. Germline values: CDR1 SGHTA, CDR2 FQGNSA. The chain's CDR3 is CAGSLSGQLSYEQYF. The CDR3 DNA reads as TGTGCCGGCAGCTTGTCGGGACAGCTCTCCTACGAGCAGTACTTC.

This clonotype was observed a handful of times. The chain combines TRBV7-6 with TRBJ2-5; 7 positions agree with TRBD2. Germline CDR1 is SGHVS and CDR2 is FNYEAQ. The CDR3 is 15 amino acids. V shed 1 base and J 5 bases; nucleotides not matched to a gene: 7. CDR3 region: CASSLGERGWETQYF. The CDR3, as DNA: TGTGCCAGCAGCTTAGGAGAGCGGGGTTGGGAGACCCAGTACTTC.

This clonotype was seen ten or more times. The genes are TRBV29-1 and TRBJ2-7, with D maybe TRBD1 (6 bases). The CDR3 has 13 amino acids. From germline, CDR1 is SQVTM and CDR2 ANQGSEA. Trimming removed 8 bases from V and 6 bases from J, with 20 bases in between. The CDR3, as DNA: TGCAGCATTGCCTCCAGGGGATCGAGCGAGCAGTACTTC. Amino acid sequence: CSIASRGSSEQYF.

The table lists this clonotype with many counts. The chain couples TRBV7-9 to TRBJ1-3, with TRBD1 matching 7 bases. The length of the CDR3 is 17 residues. Trimming at V came to 5 bases and at J to 0 bases, leaving 10 bases not matched to a gene. Germline V gene sequence: CDR1 SEHNR, CDR2 FQNEAQ (reference sequence). The DNA of the CDR3 is TGTGCCAGCAGCGGCAACAGGGGTATGAGCTCTGGAAACACCATATATTTT. This gives the protein CASSGNRGMSSGNTIYF.

The CDR3 coding sequence is TGTGCCAGCAGACATGAGACAGGGACAAATTCACCCCTCCACTTT. Protein sequence: CASRHETGTNSPLHF. The chain is built from TRBV28 and TRBJ1-6; 7 bases map to TRBD1. The CDR3 contains 15 residues. V shed 6 bases and J 7 bases; nucleotides not matched to a gene: 9. Germline CDR1 is MDHEN and CDR2 is SYDVKM.

The rearrangement joins TRBV30 to TRBJ1-1, with D possibly TRBD1 on 5 matching bases. Germline CDR1 reads GTSNPN; CDR2 reads SVGIG (reference sequence). The V and J ends lost 3 bases and 4 bases respectively, with 15 bases between them. CDR3 size: 14 residues. The CDR3 DNA reads TGTGCCTGGAGGGGGGGACGCTGGAGCACTGAAGCTTTCTTT. This translates into CAWRGGRWSTEAFF.

The V call is TRBV29-1, the J call TRBJ1-2, with D possibly TRBD1 on 5 matching bases. CDR3 length: 10 amino acids. CDR1 and CDR2 from the germline V gene are SQVTM and ANQGSEA. The ends were cut back, 7 bases at V and 7 bases at J, with 10 bases in the middle. The CDR3 sequence: CSGQSSGYTF. The CDR3 nucleotides are TGCAGCGGACAGAGCTCTGGCTACACCTTC.

This clonotype was counted a few times. The gene calls are TRBV29-1 and TRBJ1-1; D unresolved. V was shortened by 8 bases and J by 6 bases, with 16 bases between the two germline ends. This CDR3 has 12 amino acids. Germline V gene lookup returns CDR1 SQVTM and CDR2 ANQGSEA. CDR3 loop: CSPGPTEAEAFF. The DNA for the CDR3 is TGCAGCCCCGGGCCCACGGAGGCTGAAGCTTTCTTT.

This clonotype was counted only a few times. The chain joins TRBV3-1 to TRBJ2-2; D gene ambiguous. This CDR3 is built from 14 residues. V was pared by 3 bases and J by 1 base, with 6 bases between. The germline gives CDR1 LGHDT, CDR2 YNNKEL (reference sequence). CDR3 DNA: TGTGCCAGCAGCCAGTTGCGGAACACCGGGGAGCTGTTTTTT. Translation: CASSQLRNTGELFF.

This clonotype was seen repeatedly, ten times or more. The chain joins TRBV6-5 to TRBJ1-3; TRBD1 matches 9 bases. The CDR3 consists of 14 residues. The J segment lost 8 bases and the V segment lost 5 bases, leaving 7 bases of the junction unmatched. CDR1 is MNHEY and CDR2 is SVGAGI in the germline V gene. The CDR3 region has the DNA TGTGCCAGCAGTGACCGGACAGGGGCGGACACCATATATTTT. This translates into CASSDRTGADTIYF.

Details on this clonotype: Just one base apart from a much larger clone, this may be a read error. The CDR3 end shows no conserved phenylalanine or tryptophan, and so a read error is likely. This chain connects TRBV6-1 to TRBJ1-6, with 7 bases that match TRBD1. V shed 4 bases, J shed 9 bases, and the junction held 6 bases outside the gene matches. The CDR3 has 14 amino acids. From germline, CDR1 is MNHNS and CDR2 SASEGT. The CDR3 is CASSGGQHTSPLHL. Here the CDR3 DNA reads TGTGCCAGCAGTGGGGGACAGCATACTTCACCCCTCCACCTT.